The present TCR beta chain was sequenced within a study of shared clonotypes between healthy human individuals. Looking at the study overall: Per-donor plates numbered three CD4 naive, three CD4 memory, two CD8 naive and one CD8 memory. General study findings and limits: Sampling covered blood only; tissue repertoires likely differ.

Only CD45RO-negative cells positively selected for CCR7 counted as naive CD8 cells, so terminally differentiated effector memory CD45RA+ cells were excluded. The healthy adult donors were HIV-negative and reported no recent acute infections or vaccinations. Samples underwent the assay at deep level. Sequencing was performed with immunoSEQ multiplex PCR; in TCRdb, only in-frame clones are kept and a portion is missing. This sample has about 580,000 clones, with 95% to 98% found just once. Unmatched junction bases numbered 9, after V lost 6 bases and J lost 3 bases. The germline V gene encodes CDR1 SGHTA and CDR2 FQGNSA. The CDR3 runs 15 residues. Regarding this clone: Its matching antigen is unknown.

Sequencing input: naive CD8+ T cells sorted from blood. This chain links TRBV7-2 with TRBJ2-3, with 7 positions matching TRBD2. The sequence derives from a man aged 30-40 years in good health. The CDR3 spells CASSHPTSETDTQYF. CDR3 bases: TGTGCCAGCAGTCACCCCACTAGCGAGACAGATACGCAGTATTTT.